The clone carrying this TCR beta chain was recorded many times. TCRdb reanalysed the 5' RACE reads using MiXCR and keeps one entry per CDR3 protein. The sample records 85,000 to 100,000 distinct CDR3 sequences, around 3.4% being singletons. These data belong to a study of neurological immune-mediated disorders. On the study more broadly: Multiple sclerosis patients numbered around 35, of whom about 31 were relapsing-remitting and 3 secondary progressive.

The V gene's germline CDR1 is LNHNV and CDR2 YYDKDF (reference sequence). V shed 0 bases and J shed 3 bases, with 9 bases lying between them. The CDR3 covers 15 residues. The TCR sequence derives from a young woman with multiple sclerosis. Sequencing was done on a sample of PBMCs. This chain joins TRBV15 and TRBJ2-4; the D gene is possibly TRBD1 (5 bases). DNA of the CDR3: TGTGCCACCAGCAGAGAAGGGGTGGTCAAAAACATTCAGTACTTC. Amino acid sequence: CATSREGVVKNIQYF.